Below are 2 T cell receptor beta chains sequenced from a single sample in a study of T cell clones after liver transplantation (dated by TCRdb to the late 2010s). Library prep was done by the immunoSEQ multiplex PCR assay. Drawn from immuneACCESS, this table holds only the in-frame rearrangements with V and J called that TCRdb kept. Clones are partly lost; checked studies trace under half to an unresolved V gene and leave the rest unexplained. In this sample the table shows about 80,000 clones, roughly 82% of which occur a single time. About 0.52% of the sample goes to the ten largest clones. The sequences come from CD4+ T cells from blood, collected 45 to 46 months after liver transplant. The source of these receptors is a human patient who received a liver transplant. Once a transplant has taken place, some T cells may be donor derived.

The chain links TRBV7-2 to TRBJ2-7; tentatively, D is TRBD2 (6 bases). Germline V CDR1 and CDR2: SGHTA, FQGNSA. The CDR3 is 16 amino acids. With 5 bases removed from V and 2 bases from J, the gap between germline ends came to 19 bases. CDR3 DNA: TGTGCCAGCAGCGAGGCGAAGGCGGGACGACCCTACGAGCAGTACTTC. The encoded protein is CASSEAKAGRPYEQYF.

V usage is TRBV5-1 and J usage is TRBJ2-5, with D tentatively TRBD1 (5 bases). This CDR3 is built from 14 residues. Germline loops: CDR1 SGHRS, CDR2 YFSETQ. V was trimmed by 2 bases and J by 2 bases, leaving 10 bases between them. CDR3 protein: CASSFGAVQETQYF. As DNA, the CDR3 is TGCGCCAGCAGCTTTGGGGCGGTTCAAGAGACCCAGTACTTC.